The clone carrying this TCR beta chain was seen a handful of times. TCRdb recomputed calls from the 5' RACE reads with MiXCR, one row per CDR3 protein. This sample carries 350,000 or so distinct CDR3 sequences, 13% of them seen once, and the ten largest clones take roughly a fifth. The sample is drawn from a study of T-cell memory formation after mild COVID-19. Study in general: TCR clusters largely stayed donor specific.

This TCR came from a man aged 18 to 29 who had mild COVID-19 (a few samples of this study predate the infection). Cell type and time point are not known. The source material was PBMCs or a T cell subset sorted from them (not recorded which).

The CDR3 nucleotides are TGTGCCAGCAGCCAAATCGGACACACTGAAGCTTTCTTT. Protein sequence: CASSQIGHTEAFF. The rearrangement uses TRBV4-2 and TRBJ1-1; no definite D call. This CDR3 contains 13 residues. The germline V and J ends were trimmed by 2 bases and 3 bases, with 7 bases remaining between them. The germline V gene encodes CDR1 LGHNA and CDR2 YNFKEQ.